The present TCR beta chain was sequenced within a study of T cells after posttransplantation cyclophosphamide. Assay used: immunoSEQ multiplex PCR; TCRdb lists only in-frame clones, some missing. The repertoire includes roughly 19,000 clones, 75% to 90% of them detected once, and roughly 2% sits in the top ten. Methotrexate plus calcineurin inhibitor accompanied controls' myeloablative marrow transplants; sampling was 1 year later. Remarks on this clone: The target antigen is unknown.

General study results and limits: Donor CD8+ memory clones often dominated recipient blood repertoires at later times. Tissue-infiltrating T cells from skin or gut overlapped little with blood T cells.

Sequencing was performed on PBMCs, taken roughly 49 weeks after allogeneic stem cell transplant with calcineurin inhibitor and methotrexate. The sequence was collected from a female patient aged 25-40 years who received an allogeneic stem cell transplant from an unrelated donor, was CMV-positive, and had acute and chronic GVHD. Some T cells here may be from the graft donor.

The CDR3 DNA follows: TGTGCCTGGAGGACAGGGGGTTACGAGCAGTACTTC. Its translation: CAWRTGGYEQYF. The chain has TRBV30 and TRBJ2-7, with 9 bases identical to TRBD1. The CDR3 is 12 residues long. Germline values: CDR1 GTSNPN, CDR2 SVGIG (reference sequence). With 3 bases clipped from V and 4 bases from J, the junction kept 1 base outside the gene matches. Full variable domain (remainder filled in from reference TRBV30 and TRBJ2-7): SQTIHQWPATLVQPVGSPLSLECTVEGTSNPNLYWYRQAAGRGLQLLFYSVGIGQISSEVPQNLSASRPQDRQFILSSKKLLLSDSGFYLCAWRTGGYEQYFGPGTRLTVT.